This T cell receptor (beta chain) comes out of a study of blood T cell repertoires in COVID-19. Method: immunoSEQ multiplex PCR; TCRdb's copy keeps in-frame clones and lacks some. Seen here are about 23,000 clones, approximately 90% observed once, and the top ten hold about 6.5%. Germline V gene lookup returns CDR1 ENHRY and CDR2 SYGVKD. CDR3 length equals 12 residues. V was cut by 4 bases and J by 4 bases, with 5 bases left in between. This chain links TRBV10-3 with TRBJ1-3; D gene uncertain. Specimen: peripheral blood. The clonotype was recovered from a woman at least 80 years old with active COVID-19. The CDR3 protein is CAISGQGNTIYF. CDR3 sequence (DNA): TGTGCCATCAGTGGGCAGGGAAACACCATATATTTT.